The 5 T cell receptor beta chains presented below share a single source sample, sequenced in a study of blood T cells in healthy people across ages. A second PCR of roughly 7 to 11 cycles used a sample-barcoded 5' primer and a J-beta primer mix. In TCRdb, the 5' RACE reads were re-called with MiXCR into one record per CDR3 protein. The sample includes 600,000 or so distinct CDR3 sequences, approximately 30% of them seen just once. The sample consisted of blood. These receptors all stem from an elderly woman in good health.

This clonotype has ten or more counts. This sequence joins TRBV4-3 and TRBJ2-1, with 8 bases aligning to TRBD2. The germline gives CDR1 LGHNA, CDR2 YSLEER. J was trimmed by 7 bases and V by 0 bases; bases with no gene match: 8. This CDR3 has 16 amino acids. CDR3 sequence reads: CASSQDSGGAPNEQFF. The CDR3 bases are TGCGCCAGCAGCCAAGATTCGGGGGGGGCTCCAAATGAGCAGTTCTTC.

This clonotype came up a few times. The rearrangement joins TRBV7-2 to TRBJ2-3, with 11 bases lining up with TRBD2. Germline assignment: CDR1 SGHTA and CDR2 FQGNSA. J lost 0 bases, V lost 5 bases, and 16 bases had no gene match. The CDR3 contains 20 residues. CDR3 protein: CASSGLGGLAGGSSTDTQYF. In nucleotides, the CDR3 is TGTGCCAGCAGCGGACTTGGCGGGCTAGCGGGGGGTTCTAGCACAGATACGCAGTATTTT.

V and J are TRBV6-2 or TRBV6-3 and TRBJ1-1, with TRBD1 as a possible D gene (6 bases). Looked up from germline, CDR1 is MNHEY and CDR2 is SVGEGT. Trimming took off 2 bases at V and 7 bases at J, with 17 bases between the two ends. The CDR3 length is 15 residues. As DNA, the CDR3 is TGTGCCAGCAGTTACAGGGTAGGGGGAATCGGTGAAGCTTTCTTT. Protein product: CASSYRVGGIGEAFF.

Remarks on this clonotype: A read error is possible here, since a much larger clone lies one base away. The rearrangement links TRBV7-6 to TRBJ2-1; TRBD2 matches at 8 bases. The germline V gene has CDR1 SGHVS and CDR2 FNYEAQ. V was clipped by 4 bases and J by 6 bases; unmatched bases: 8. The CDR3 has 15 amino acids. CDR3: CASSSVETSVNEQFF. DNA for the CDR3: TGTGCCAGCAGCTCCGTCGAGACTAGCGTCAATGAGCAGTTCTTC. Full variable domain (remainder filled in from reference TRBV7-6 and TRBJ2-1): GAGVSQSPRYKVTKRGQDVALRCDPISGHVSLYWYRQALGQGPEFLTYFNYEAQQDKSGLPNDRFSAERPEGSISTLTIQRTEQRDSAMYRCASSSVETSVNEQFFGPGTRLTVL.

This clonotype was observed at least ten times. DNA of the CDR3: TGTGCCAGCGCAAACAGGGGCAACACTGAAGCTTTCTTT. Its translation: CASANRGNTEAFF. The chain is built from TRBV6-6 and TRBJ1-1, with TRBD1 matching over 7 bases. This CDR3 is 13 amino acids long. Looked up from germline, CDR1 is MNHNY and CDR2 is SVGAGI (reference sequence). The V gene end was trimmed by 8 bases and the J gene end by 2 bases; junction bases not matched to a gene: 5.